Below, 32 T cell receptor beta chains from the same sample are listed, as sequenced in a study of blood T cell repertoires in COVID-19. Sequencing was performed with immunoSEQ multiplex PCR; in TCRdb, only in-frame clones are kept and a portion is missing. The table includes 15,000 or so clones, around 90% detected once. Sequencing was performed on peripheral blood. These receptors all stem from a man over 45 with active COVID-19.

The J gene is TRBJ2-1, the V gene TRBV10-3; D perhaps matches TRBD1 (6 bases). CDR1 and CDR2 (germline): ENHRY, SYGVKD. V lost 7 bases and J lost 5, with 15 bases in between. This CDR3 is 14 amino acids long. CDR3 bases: TGTGCCATCAACGGCAGGGGCTCAAACAATGAGCAGTTCTTC. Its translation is CAINGRGSNNEQFF.

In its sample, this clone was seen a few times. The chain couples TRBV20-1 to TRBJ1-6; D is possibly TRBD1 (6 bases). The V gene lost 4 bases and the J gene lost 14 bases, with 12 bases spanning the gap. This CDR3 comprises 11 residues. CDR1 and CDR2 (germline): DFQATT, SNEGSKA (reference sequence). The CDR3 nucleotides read TGCAGTGCTACGACAGGCGTAACCCTCCACTTT. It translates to CSATTGVTLHF.

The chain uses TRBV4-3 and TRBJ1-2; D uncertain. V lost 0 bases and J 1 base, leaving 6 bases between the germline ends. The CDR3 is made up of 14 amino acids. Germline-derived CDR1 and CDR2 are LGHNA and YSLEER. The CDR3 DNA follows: TGCGCCAGCAGCCAAGATCGGGATAACTATGGCTACACCTTC. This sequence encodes CASSQDRDNYGYTF.

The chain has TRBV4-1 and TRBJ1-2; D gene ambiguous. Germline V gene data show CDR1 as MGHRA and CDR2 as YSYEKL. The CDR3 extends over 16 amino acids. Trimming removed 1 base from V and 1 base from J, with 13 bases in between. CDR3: CASSQGTMGLNYGYTF. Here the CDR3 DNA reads TGCGCCAGCAGCCAAGGAACAATGGGCCTTAACTATGGCTACACCTTC.

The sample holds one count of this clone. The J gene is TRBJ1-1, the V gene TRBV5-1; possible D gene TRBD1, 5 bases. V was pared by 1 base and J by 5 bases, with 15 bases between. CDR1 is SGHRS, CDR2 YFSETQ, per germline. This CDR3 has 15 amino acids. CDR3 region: CASSLSLGGGTEAFF. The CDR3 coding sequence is TGCGCCAGCAGCTTGAGCCTGGGGGGAGGGACTGAAGCTTTCTTT.

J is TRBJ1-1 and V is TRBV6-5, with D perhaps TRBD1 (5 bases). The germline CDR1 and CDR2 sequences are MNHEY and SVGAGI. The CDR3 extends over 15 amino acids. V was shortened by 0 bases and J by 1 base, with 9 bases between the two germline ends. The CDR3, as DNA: TGTGCCAGCAGTTACTCATACAGGTGGAACACTGAAGCTTTCTTT. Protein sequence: CASSYSYRWNTEAFF.

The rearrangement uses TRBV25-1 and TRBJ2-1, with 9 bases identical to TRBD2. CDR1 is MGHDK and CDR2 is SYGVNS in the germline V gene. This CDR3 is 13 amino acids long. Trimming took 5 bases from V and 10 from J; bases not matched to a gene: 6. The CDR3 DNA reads TGTGCCAGCAGTCAAGCTAGCGGGAACGAGCAGTTCTTC. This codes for CASSQASGNEQFF.

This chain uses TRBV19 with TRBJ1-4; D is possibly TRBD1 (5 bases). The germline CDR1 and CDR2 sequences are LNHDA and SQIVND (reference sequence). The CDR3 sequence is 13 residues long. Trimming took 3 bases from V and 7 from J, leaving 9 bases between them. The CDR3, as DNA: TGTGCCAGTAGTATCGACGGGGGTGAAAAACTGTTTTTT. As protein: CASSIDGGEKLFF.

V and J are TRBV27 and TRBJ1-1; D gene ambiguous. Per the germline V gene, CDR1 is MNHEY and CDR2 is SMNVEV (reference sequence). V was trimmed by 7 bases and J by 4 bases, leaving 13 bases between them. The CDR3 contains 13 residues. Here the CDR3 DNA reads TGTGCCAGCAAATTAAACGAGTTCACTGAAGCTTTCTTT. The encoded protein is CASKLNEFTEAFF.

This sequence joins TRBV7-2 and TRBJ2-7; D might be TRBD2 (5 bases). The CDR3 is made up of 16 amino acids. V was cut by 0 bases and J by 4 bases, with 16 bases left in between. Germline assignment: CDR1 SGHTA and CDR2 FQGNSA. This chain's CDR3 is CASSLAPVRDGYEQYF. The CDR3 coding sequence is TGTGCCAGCAGCTTAGCTCCGGTCCGGGATGGGTACGAGCAGTACTTC.

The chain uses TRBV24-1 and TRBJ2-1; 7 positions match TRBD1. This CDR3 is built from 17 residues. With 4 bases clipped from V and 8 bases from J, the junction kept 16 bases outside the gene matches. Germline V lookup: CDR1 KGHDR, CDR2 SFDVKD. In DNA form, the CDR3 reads TGTGCCACCAGTGACCCAGAAGGAGGTGGACAGGCCCATGAGCAGTTCTTC. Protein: CATSDPEGGGQAHEQFF.

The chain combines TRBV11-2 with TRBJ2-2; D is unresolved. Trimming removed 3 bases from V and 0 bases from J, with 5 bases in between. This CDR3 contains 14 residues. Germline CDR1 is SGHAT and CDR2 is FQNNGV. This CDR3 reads CASSFLSNTGELFF. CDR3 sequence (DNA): TGTGCCAGCAGCTTCCTTTCGAACACCGGGGAGCTGTTTTTT.

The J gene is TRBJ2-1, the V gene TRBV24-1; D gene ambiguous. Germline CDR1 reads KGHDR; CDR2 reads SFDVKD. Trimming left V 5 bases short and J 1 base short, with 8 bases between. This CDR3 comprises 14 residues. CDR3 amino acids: CATSGFGSYNEQFF. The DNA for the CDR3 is TGTGCCACCAGTGGATTCGGGTCCTACAATGAGCAGTTCTTC.

In DNA, the CDR3 is TGTGCCATCAGAGGGGGACCGCTCCTGATGAACACTGAAGCTTTCTTT. Its protein product is CAIRGGPLLMNTEAFF. The chain employs TRBV10-3 and TRBJ1-1, with a possible D match to TRBD1 (6 bases). With 6 bases removed from V and 0 bases from J, the gap between germline ends came to 17 bases. This CDR3 is built from 16 residues. CDR1 ENHRY and CDR2 SYGVKD come from the germline V gene.

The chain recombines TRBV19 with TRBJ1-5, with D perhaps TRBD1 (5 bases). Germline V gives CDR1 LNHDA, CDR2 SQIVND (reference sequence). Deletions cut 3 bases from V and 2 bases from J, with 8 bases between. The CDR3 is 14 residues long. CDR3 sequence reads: CASSITGGNQPQHF. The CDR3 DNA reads TGTGCCAGTAGTATCACAGGTGGCAATCAGCCCCAGCATTTT.

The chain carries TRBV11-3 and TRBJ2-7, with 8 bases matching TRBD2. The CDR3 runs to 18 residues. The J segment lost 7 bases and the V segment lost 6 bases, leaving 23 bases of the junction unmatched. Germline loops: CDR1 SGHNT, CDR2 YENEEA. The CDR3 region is CASSINPPASGPLREQYF. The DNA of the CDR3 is TGTGCCAGCAGTATTAACCCACCGGCTAGCGGGCCGCTGCGGGAGCAGTACTTC. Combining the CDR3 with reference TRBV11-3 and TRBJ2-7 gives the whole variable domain EAGVVQSPRYKIIEKKQPVAFWCNPISGHNTLYWYLQNLGQGPELLIRYENEEAVDDSQLPKDRFSAERLKGVDSTLKIQPAELGDSAVYLCASSINPPASGPLREQYFGPGTRLTVT.

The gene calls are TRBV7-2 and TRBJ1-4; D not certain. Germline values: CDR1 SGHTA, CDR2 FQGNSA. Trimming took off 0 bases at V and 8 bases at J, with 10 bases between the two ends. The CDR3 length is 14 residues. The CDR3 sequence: CASSLAPAGEKLFF. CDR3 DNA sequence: TGTGCCAGCAGCTTAGCCCCGGCGGGGGAAAAACTGTTTTTT.

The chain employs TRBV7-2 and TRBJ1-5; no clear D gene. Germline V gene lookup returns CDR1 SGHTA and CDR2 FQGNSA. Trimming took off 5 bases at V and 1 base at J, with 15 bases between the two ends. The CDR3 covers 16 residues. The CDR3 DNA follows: TGTGCCAGCAGCCCCTGGGCGGGGAACAGCAATCAGCCCCAGCATTTT. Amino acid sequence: CASSPWAGNSNQPQHF.

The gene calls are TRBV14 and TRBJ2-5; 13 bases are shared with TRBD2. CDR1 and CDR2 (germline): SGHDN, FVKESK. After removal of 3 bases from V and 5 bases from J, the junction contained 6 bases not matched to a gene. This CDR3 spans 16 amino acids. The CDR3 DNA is TGTGCCAGCAGCCATGGACTAGCGGGAGTTGGTGAGACCCAGTACTTC. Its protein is CASSHGLAGVGETQYF.

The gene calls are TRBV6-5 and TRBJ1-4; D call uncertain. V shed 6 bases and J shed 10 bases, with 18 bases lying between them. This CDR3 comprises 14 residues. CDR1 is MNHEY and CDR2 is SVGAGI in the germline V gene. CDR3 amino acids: CASSPVGSRGKLFF. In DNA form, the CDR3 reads TGTGCCAGCAGCCCCGTAGGGTCTCGGGGAAAACTGTTTTTT.

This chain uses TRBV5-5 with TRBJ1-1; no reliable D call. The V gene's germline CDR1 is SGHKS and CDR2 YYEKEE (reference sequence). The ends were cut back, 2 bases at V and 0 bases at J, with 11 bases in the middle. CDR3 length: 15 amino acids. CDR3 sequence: CASSFSGKVNTEAFF. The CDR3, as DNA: TGTGCCAGCAGCTTTTCGGGGAAAGTGAACACTGAAGCTTTCTTT.

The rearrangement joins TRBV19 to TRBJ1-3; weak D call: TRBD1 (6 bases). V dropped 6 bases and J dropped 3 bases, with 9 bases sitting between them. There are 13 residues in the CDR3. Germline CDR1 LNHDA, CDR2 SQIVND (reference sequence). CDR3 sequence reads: CASRQGYGNTIYF. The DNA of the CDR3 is TGTGCCAGTAGACAGGGATATGGAAACACCATATATTTT. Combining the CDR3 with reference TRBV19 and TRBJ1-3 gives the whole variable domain DGGITQSPKYLFRKEGQNVTLSCEQNLNHDAMYWYRQDPGQGLRLIYYSQIVNDFQKGDIAEGYSVSREKKESFPLTVTSAQKNPTAFYLCASRQGYGNTIYFGEGSWLTVV.

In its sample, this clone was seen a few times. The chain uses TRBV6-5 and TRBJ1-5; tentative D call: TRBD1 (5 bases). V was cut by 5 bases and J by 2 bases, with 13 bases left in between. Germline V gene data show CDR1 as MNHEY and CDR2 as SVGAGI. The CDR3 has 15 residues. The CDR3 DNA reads TGTGCCAGCAGTCCGGGGGGGATTGGCAATCAGCCCCAGCATTTT. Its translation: CASSPGGIGNQPQHF.

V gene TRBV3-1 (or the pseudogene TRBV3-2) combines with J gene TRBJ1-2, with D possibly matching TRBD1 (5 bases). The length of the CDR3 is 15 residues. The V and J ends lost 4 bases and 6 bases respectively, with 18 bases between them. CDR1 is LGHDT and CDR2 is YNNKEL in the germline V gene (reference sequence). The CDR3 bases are TGTGCCAGCAGCCCTGGAGGGGCCAGGAAGGATGGCTACACCTTC. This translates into CASSPGGARKDGYTF.

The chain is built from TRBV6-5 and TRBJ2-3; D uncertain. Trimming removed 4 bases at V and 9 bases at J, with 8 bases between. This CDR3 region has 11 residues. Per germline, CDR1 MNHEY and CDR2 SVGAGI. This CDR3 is CASSSMGTQYF. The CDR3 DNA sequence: TGTGCCAGCAGTTCTATGGGCACGCAGTATTTT.

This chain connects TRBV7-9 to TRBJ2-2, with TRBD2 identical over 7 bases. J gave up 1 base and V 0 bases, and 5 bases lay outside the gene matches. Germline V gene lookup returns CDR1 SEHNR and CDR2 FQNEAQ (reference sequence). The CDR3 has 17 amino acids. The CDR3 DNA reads TGTGCCAGCAGCTTAGCGATACTAGCGAAGAACACCGGGGAGCTGTTTTTT. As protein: CASSLAILAKNTGELFF. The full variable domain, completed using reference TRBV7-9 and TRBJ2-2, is DTGVSQNPRHKITKRGQNVTFRCDPISEHNRLYWYRQTLGQGPEFLTYFQNEAQLEKSRLLSDRFSAERPKGSFSTLEIQRTEQGDSAMYLCASSLAILAKNTGELFFGEGSRLTVL.

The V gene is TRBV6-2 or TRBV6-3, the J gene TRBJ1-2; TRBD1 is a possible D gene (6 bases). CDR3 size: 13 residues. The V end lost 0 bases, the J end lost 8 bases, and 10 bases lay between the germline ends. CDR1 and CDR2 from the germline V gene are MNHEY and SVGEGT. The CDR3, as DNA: TGTGCCAGCAGTTACTCGTCCAGGGGAGGCTACACCTTC. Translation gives CASSYSSRGGYTF.

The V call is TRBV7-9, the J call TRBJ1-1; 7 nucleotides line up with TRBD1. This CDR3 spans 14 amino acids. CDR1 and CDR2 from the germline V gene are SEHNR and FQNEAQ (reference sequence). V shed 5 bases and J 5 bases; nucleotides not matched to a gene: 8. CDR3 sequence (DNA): TGTGCCAGCAGCACCAGAAGACAGGGTACTGAAGCTTTCTTT. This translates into CASSTRRQGTEAFF.

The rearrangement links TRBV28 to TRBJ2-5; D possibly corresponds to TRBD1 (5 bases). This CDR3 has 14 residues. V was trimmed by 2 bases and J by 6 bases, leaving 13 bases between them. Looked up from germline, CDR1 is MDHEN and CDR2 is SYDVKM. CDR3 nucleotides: TGTGCCAGCAGTTTAAGTCAGGGAATGAAGACCCAGTACTTC. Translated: CASSLSQGMKTQYF. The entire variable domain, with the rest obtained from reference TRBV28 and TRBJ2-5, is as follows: DVKVTQSSRYLVKRTGEKVFLECVQDMDHENMFWYRQDPGLGLRLIYFSYDVKMKEKGDIPEGYSVSREKKERFSLILESASTNQTSMYLCASSLSQGMKTQYFGPGTRLLVL.

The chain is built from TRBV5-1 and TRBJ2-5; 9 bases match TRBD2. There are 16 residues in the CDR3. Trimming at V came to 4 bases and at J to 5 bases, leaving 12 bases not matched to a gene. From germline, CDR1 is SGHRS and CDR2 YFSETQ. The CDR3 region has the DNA TGCGCCAGCAGCCCTCAGGGGCGGGAGGGCCGGGAGACCCAGTACTTC. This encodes CASSPQGREGRETQYF.

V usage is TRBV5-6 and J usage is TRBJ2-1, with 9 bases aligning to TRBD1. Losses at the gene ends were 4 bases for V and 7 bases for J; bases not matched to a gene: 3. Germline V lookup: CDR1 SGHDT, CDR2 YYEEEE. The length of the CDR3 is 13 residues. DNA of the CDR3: TGTGCCAGCAGCCCCGACAGGGGGAATGAGCAGTTCTTC. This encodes CASSPDRGNEQFF.

Written as DNA, the CDR3 is TGCGCCAGCAGCCAAGTAGAATATCAACAGGGGCTTTCTTCCAAAAACATTCAGTACTTC. This translates into CASSQVEYQQGLSSKNIQYF. The V and J genes are TRBV4-1 and TRBJ2-4, with 7 nucleotides matching TRBD1. The V gene's germline CDR1 is MGHRA and CDR2 YSYEKL. The V and J ends lost 1 base and 2 bases, in that order; junction bases with no gene match: 17. The length of the CDR3 is 20 residues.